The 27 T cell receptor beta chains presented below share a single source sample, sequenced in a study of cytomegalovirus exposure and HLA in healthy donors. The PCR had 60 Vbeta and 13 Jbeta primers. Assay used: immunoSEQ multiplex PCR; TCRdb lists only in-frame clones, some missing. Here the sample spans some 150,000 clones, about four fifths being singletons. The sequenced sample was PBMCs. Receptors originate from a man aged 40-55 years in good health and CMV-seropositive.

This clone was counted a few times. This chain uses TRBV4-3 with TRBJ2-1, with D possibly matching TRBD1 (6 bases). This CDR3 has 16 amino acids. Germline values: CDR1 LGHNA, CDR2 YSLEER. The V end lost 0 bases, the J end lost 6 bases, and 15 bases lay between the germline ends. The CDR3 region is CASSQDTGPPGNEQFF. The DNA for the CDR3 is TGCGCCAGCAGCCAAGATACAGGGCCTCCGGGCAATGAGCAGTTCTTC.

The chain uses TRBV25-1 and TRBJ1-4, with 9 bases aligning to TRBD1. Germline-derived CDR1 and CDR2 are MGHDK and SYGVNS. CDR3 size: 14 residues. The V gene end was trimmed by 5 bases and the J gene end by 4 bases; junction bases not matched to a gene: 2. The CDR3 is CASSTGGINEKLFF. CDR3 DNA sequence: TGTGCCAGCAGTACAGGGGGCATTAATGAAAAACTGTTTTTT.

For the CDR3, the DNA is TGTGCCAGCAGCTTAGAATGGTCTGCGGGAGGTACAGATACGCAGTATTTT. Translating gives CASSLEWSAGGTDTQYF. The V gene is TRBV7-6, the J gene TRBJ2-3; the match to TRBD2 covers 8 bases. Germline CDR1 reads SGHVS; CDR2 reads FNYEAQ. V was pared by 1 base and J by 3 bases, with 9 bases of the junction left unmatched. The CDR3 is made up of 17 amino acids. Supplemented by reference TRBV7-6 and TRBJ2-3, the full variable domain reads GAGVSQSPRYKVTKRGQDVALRCDPISGHVSLYWYRQALGQGPEFLTYFNYEAQQDKSGLPNDRFSAERPEGSISTLTIQRTEQRDSAMYRCASSLEWSAGGTDTQYFGPGTRLTVL.

V usage is TRBV27 and J usage is TRBJ2-7; 8 bases align to TRBD1. The germline V gene encodes CDR1 MNHEY and CDR2 SMNVEV (reference sequence). The CDR3 length is 15 residues. The junction had 10 bases not matched to a gene; V was cut back by 7 bases and J by 2 bases. CDR3 DNA sequence: TGTGCCAGCAAGGCGACAGGGGTGTTTCCCTACGAGCAGTACTTC. Translation: CASKATGVFPYEQYF.

V and J are TRBV5-1 and TRBJ2-1, with TRBD2 identical over 13 bases. CDR1 is SGHRS, CDR2 YFSETQ, per germline. The CDR3 runs to 15 residues. J was trimmed by 6 bases and V by 4 bases; bases with no gene match: 4. This chain's CDR3 is CASSHTSGRANEQFF. CDR3 DNA sequence: TGCGCCAGCAGCCATACTAGCGGGAGGGCCAATGAGCAGTTCTTC.

The chain uses TRBV6-1 and TRBJ2-1; TRBD2 matches at 7 bases. J gave up 4 bases and V 7 bases, and 10 bases lay outside the gene matches. This CDR3 is 15 amino acids long. CDR1 is MNHNS, CDR2 SASEGT, per germline. CDR3 sequence (DNA): TGTGCCAGCAAGGGCAGCGGGACCACTTACAATGAGCAGTTCTTC. Translating it yields CASKGSGTTYNEQFF.

The V gene is TRBV7-2, the J gene TRBJ2-1; perhaps TRBD2 as D (6 bases). Germline CDR1 SGHTA, CDR2 FQGNSA. This CDR3 has 15 residues. Trimming took 3 bases from V and 6 from J, leaving 15 bases between them. For the CDR3, the DNA is TGTGCCAGCAGCTTTTCCGGGGAGGCTAGCAATGAGCAGTTCTTC. This codes for CASSFSGEASNEQFF.

The chain joins TRBV5-1 to TRBJ1-1; D ambiguous. The CDR3 runs to 14 residues. Germline V CDR1 and CDR2: SGHRS, YFSETQ. V lost 4 bases and J 5 bases, leaving 15 bases between the germline ends. The CDR3 DNA is TGCGCCAGCAGCGAAAGAATGGCCAGGACTGAAGCTTTCTTT. Translating gives CASSERMARTEAFF.

This clone showed up just a few times. The chain uses TRBV29-1 and TRBJ2-1; D perhaps matches TRBD1 (6 bases). The germline V and J ends were trimmed by 4 bases and 7 bases, with 11 bases remaining between them. Germline lookup yields CDR1 SQVTM and CDR2 ANQGSEA. This CDR3 is 12 amino acids long. CDR3 coding DNA: TGCAGCGTTGGTAGGGGGTGGAATGAGCAGTTCTTC. It is translated as CSVGRGWNEQFF.

This sequence joins TRBV19 and TRBJ1-1; D may be TRBD1 (5 bases). Germline CDR1 is LNHDA and CDR2 is SQIVND (reference sequence). This CDR3 has 13 residues. The V end lost 5 bases, the J end lost 10 bases, and 17 bases lay between the germline ends. The CDR3: CASSVRGGGPAFF. CDR3 nucleotides: TGTGCCAGTAGTGTACGTGGGGGGGGACCAGCTTTCTTT.

The chain employs TRBV12-5 and TRBJ2-5; TRBD2 matches at 9 bases. V lost 7 bases to trimming and J lost 10 bases; unmatched junction nucleotides: 10. The CDR3 runs to 13 residues. Germline V gene sequence: CDR1 LGHNT, CDR2 FRNRAP. The CDR3 region has the DNA TGTGCTAGTGCCCCCTCGTCTAGCGGGGACCAGTACTTC. Its translation is CASAPSSSGDQYF. The full variable domain, in which reference TRBV12-5 and TRBJ2-5 provide the parts outside the CDR3, is DARVTQTPRHKVTEMGQEVTMRCQPILGHNTVFWYRQTMMQGLELLAYFRNRAPLDDSGMPKDRFSAEMPDATLATLKIQPSEPRDSAVYFCASAPSSSGDQYFGPGTRLLVL.

This clone was counted between two and nine times. The V call is TRBV27, the J call TRBJ2-7; 7 bases match TRBD1. CDR1 is MNHEY, CDR2 SMNVEV, per germline (reference sequence). The CDR3 totals 14 residues. V lost 0 bases, J lost 3 bases, and 2 bases stayed unmatched. The CDR3 loop is CASSLSPGGYEQYF. CDR3 nucleotides: TGTGCCAGCAGTTTATCCCCAGGGGGCTACGAGCAGTACTTC.

This clone was picked up one time. This chain uses TRBV6-1 with TRBJ2-5; D perhaps matches TRBD1 (8 bases). The germline V and J ends were trimmed by 10 bases and 5 bases, with 23 bases remaining between them. This CDR3 contains 15 residues. CDR1 is MNHNS, CDR2 SASEGT, per germline. CDR3: CATSLGHRGGETQYF. The CDR3, as DNA: TGTGCCACCTCTTTAGGGCACAGGGGGGGGGAGACCCAGTACTTC.

This chain connects TRBV2 to TRBJ2-7; TRBD2 matches at 13 bases. With 6 bases clipped from V and 4 bases from J, the junction kept 6 bases outside the gene matches. Germline V gene lookup returns CDR1 SNHLY and CDR2 FYNNEI. The CDR3 is made up of 15 amino acids. In DNA, the CDR3 is TGTGCCAGCAGCTGGACTAGCGGGAGTCTATACGAGCAGTACTTC. This encodes CASSWTSGSLYEQYF.

This clone was recorded a few times. The rearrangement uses TRBV7-8 and TRBJ1-2; tentatively, D is TRBD1 (6 bases). The CDR3 covers 15 residues. V was pared by 5 bases and J by 4 bases, with 17 bases between. Per germline, CDR1 SGHVS and CDR2 FQNEAQ. The CDR3 here is CASSRTVRGSYGYTF. DNA for the CDR3: TGTGCCAGCAGCCGGACAGTCCGAGGAAGCTATGGCTACACCTTC.

The J gene is TRBJ1-1, the V gene TRBV30; possibly TRBD1 for D (6 bases). This CDR3 spans 14 amino acids. CDR1 is GTSNPN, CDR2 SVGIG, per germline (reference sequence). V gave up 4 bases and J gave up 4 bases, with 16 bases separating them. Here the CDR3 reads CAWTTGFSGTEAFF. The CDR3, as DNA: TGTGCCTGGACCACAGGGTTCTCAGGCACTGAAGCTTTCTTT.

The chain has TRBV5-1 and TRBJ1-2; 7 bases agree with TRBD1. The CDR3 has 14 residues. Germline trimming cut 4 bases from V and 3 bases from J; bases unmatched to any gene: 6. Germline V CDR1 and CDR2: SGHRS, YFSETQ. The CDR3 bases are TGCGCCAGCAGCGCCCTACAGGGGTACTATGGCTACACCTTC. Protein product: CASSALQGYYGYTF. The full variable domain, its missing parts supplied by reference TRBV5-1 and TRBJ1-2, is KAGVTQTPRYLIKTRGQQVTLSCSPISGHRSVSWYQQTPGQGLQFLFEYFSETQRNKGNFPGRFSGRQFSNSRSEMNVSTLELGDSALYLCASSALQGYYGYTFGSGTRLTVV.

V and J are TRBV9 and TRBJ1-2; D not resolved. V shed 0 bases and J shed 5 bases, with 8 bases lying between them. CDR1 is SGDLS and CDR2 is YYNGEE in the germline V gene. CDR3 length equals 13 residues. CDR3 amino acids: CASSVASEYGYTF. The CDR3 bases are TGTGCCAGCAGCGTAGCCTCAGAATATGGCTACACCTTC.

In this sample, this clone turned up a few times. The rearrangement links TRBV5-4 to TRBJ2-2; D unresolved. The CDR3 extends over 15 amino acids. Trimming shortened V by 5 bases and J by 5 bases, and 16 bases separated the two germline ends. CDR1 is SGHNT and CDR2 is YYREEE in the germline V gene (reference sequence). CDR3 bases: TGTGCCAGCAGAATCCGCGGCTCGCAGACCGGGGAGCTGTTTTTT. Amino acids: CASRIRGSQTGELFF.

The genes are TRBV7-2 and TRBJ2-1; D is unclear. This CDR3 is 13 amino acids long. Germline CDR1 is SGHTA and CDR2 is FQGNSA. The V end was cut by 2 bases, the J end by 7 bases, with 9 bases between. The CDR3 DNA is TGTGCCAGCAGCTTAACGTGGGCTAATGAGCAGTTCTTC. This codes for CASSLTWANEQFF.

The chain combines TRBV9 with TRBJ1-1; D is ambiguous. Trimming cost V 0 bases and J 4 bases, with 13 bases left between them. Looked up from germline, CDR1 is SGDLS and CDR2 is YYNGEE. This CDR3 region has 15 residues. Written as DNA, the CDR3 is TGTGCCAGCAGCGTAGCGGACTCCTGGGGCACTGAAGCTTTCTTT. Protein: CASSVADSWGTEAFF.

J is TRBJ1-2 and V is TRBV6-1, with D perhaps matching TRBD1 (5 bases). There are 14 residues in the CDR3. Per germline, CDR1 MNHNS and CDR2 SASEGT. V was clipped by 6 bases and J by 4 bases, with 15 bases between them. The CDR3 region is CASRYSGGVYGYTF. CDR3 DNA sequence: TGTGCCAGCAGATATTCGGGGGGAGTCTATGGCTACACCTTC.

V gene TRBV30 combines with J gene TRBJ2-1; D may be TRBD1 (5 bases). Germline CDR1 GTSNPN, CDR2 SVGIG (reference sequence). V lost 5 bases and J 1 base, leaving 15 bases between the germline ends. CDR3 length: 15 residues. The CDR3 coding sequence is TGTGCCTGGGCAAGGGGTGTATGGTCCTACAATGAGCAGTTCTTC. It yields the protein CAWARGVWSYNEQFF.

The chain carries TRBV10-3 and TRBJ2-1; no clear D gene. CDR3 length: 15 residues. The germline CDR1 and CDR2 sequences are ENHRY and SYGVKD. V gave up 7 bases and J gave up 2 bases, with 15 bases separating them. In DNA form, the CDR3 reads TGTGCCATCACCCGCGGTTCTCAGACCTACAATGAGCAGTTCTTC. It encodes CAITRGSQTYNEQFF.

The count of this clone is one. This chain joins TRBV15 and TRBJ2-3; unclear D gene. CDR1 and CDR2 from the germline V gene are LNHNV and YYDKDF (reference sequence). V shed 6 bases and J shed 6 bases, with 13 bases lying between them. The CDR3 is 13 residues long. The CDR3 here is CATRTNYLDTQYF. The CDR3 DNA reads TGTGCCACCAGAACTAACTACCTGGATACGCAGTATTTT.

The chain uses TRBV5-6 and TRBJ1-1; D gene unclear. From germline, CDR1 is SGHDT and CDR2 YYEEEE. The CDR3 has 13 residues. V was shortened by 6 bases and J by 6 bases, with 15 bases between the two germline ends. The CDR3 sequence is CASIHVLRAEAFF. The CDR3 DNA reads as TGTGCCAGCATCCATGTCTTGAGGGCTGAAGCTTTCTTT. Full variable domain (outside the CDR3, taken from reference TRBV5-6 and TRBJ1-1): DAGVTQSPTHLIKTRGQQVTLRCSPKSGHDTVSWYQQALGQGPQFIFQYYEEEERQRGNFPDRFSGHQFPNYSSELNVNALLLGDSALYLCASIHVLRAEAFFGQGTRLTVV.

This rearrangement joins TRBV19 to TRBJ1-4; 9 bases agree with TRBD1. Germline CDR1 LNHDA, CDR2 SQIVND (reference sequence). The CDR3 sequence is 14 residues long. The ends lost 6 bases at V and 2 bases at J; junction bases unmatched: 1. The CDR3 nucleotides are TGTGCCAGTAGGACAGGGGGGACTAATGAAAAACTGTTTTTT. Translation gives CASRTGGTNEKLFF. Filled out from reference TRBV19 and TRBJ1-4, the complete variable domain reads DGGITQSPKYLFRKEGQNVTLSCEQNLNHDAMYWYRQDPGQGLRLIYYSQIVNDFQKGDIAEGYSVSREKKESFPLTVTSAQKNPTAFYLCASRTGGTNEKLFFGSGTQLSVL.